This entry lists 7 T cell receptor beta chains sequenced from one sample in a study of blood T cells in healthy people across ages. A J-beta primer mix and a sample-barcoded 5' primer were used in a second PCR of about 7 to 11 cycles. TCRdb re-called the 5' RACE reads with MiXCR, one entry per CDR3 protein. The data show 600,000 to 850,000 distinct CDR3 sequences, more than 20% seen once. In addition, the sample was reused for a study of T cells of mothers and their children.

What was sequenced was blood. All receptors derive from a boy between 10 and 17 years old in good health.

The gene calls are TRBV6-5 and TRBJ2-2; TRBD1 agrees at 7 bases. This CDR3 region has 13 residues. CDR1 is MNHEY and CDR2 is SVGAGI in the germline V gene. The trim removed 7 bases at V and 3 bases at J, leaving 2 bases unmatched. The CDR3 here is CASKQGYTGELFF. DNA for the CDR3: TGTGCCAGCAAACAGGGGTACACCGGGGAGCTGTTTTTT.

There are a few counts of this clonotype. The chain is built from TRBV9 and TRBJ2-7; 13 nucleotides match TRBD2. J gave up 5 bases and V 0 bases, and 5 bases lay outside the gene matches. Per the germline V gene, CDR1 is SGDLS and CDR2 is YYNGEE. The CDR3 totals 16 residues. This CDR3 is CASSVGSGLAGNEQYF. The CDR3 coding sequence is TGTGCCAGCAGCGTAGGGTCGGGACTAGCGGGGAACGAGCAGTACTTC.

The rearrangement links TRBV7-9 to TRBJ1-4; perhaps TRBD1 as D (5 bases). This CDR3 is built from 16 residues. Per the germline V gene, CDR1 is SEHNR and CDR2 is FQNEAQ (reference sequence). Between the trimmed V and J ends, which lost 4 bases and 5 bases, there was a span of 17 bases. The CDR3 region has the DNA TGTGCCAGCAGCTCCCCGATGCGGGGCGAGAATGAAAAACTGTTTTTT. Protein: CASSSPMRGENEKLFF.

This clonotype was observed a few times. J is TRBJ2-2 and V is TRBV15, with 7 bases fitting TRBD1. The length of the CDR3 is 13 residues. The J segment lost 7 bases and the V segment lost 5 bases, leaving 4 bases of the junction unmatched. The germline V gene has CDR1 LNHNV and CDR2 YYDKDF (reference sequence). CDR3 sequence: CATSSAGGGELFF. In nucleotides, the CDR3 is TGTGCCACCAGCTCGGCAGGGGGCGGGGAGCTGTTTTTT.

This clonotype was detected only a few times. The V and J genes are TRBV15 and TRBJ1-2, with D maybe TRBD1 (5 bases). CDR3 length: 15 amino acids. V was trimmed by 0 bases and J by 8 bases, leaving 16 bases between them. The V gene's germline CDR1 is LNHNV and CDR2 YYDKDF (reference sequence). For the CDR3, the DNA is TGTGCCACCAGCAGAGATGCGGGACCGAGCGGGGGCTACACCTTC. It is translated as CATSRDAGPSGGYTF.

The J gene is TRBJ2-7, the V gene TRBV27; 7 nucleotides agree with TRBD2. Germline CDR1 reads MNHEY; CDR2 reads SMNVEV (reference sequence). V dropped 6 bases and J dropped 2; count of bases not matched to a gene: 7. The CDR3 totals 14 residues. The CDR3 coding sequence is TGTGCCAGCAGCTACGGCGGGAGACCCTACGAGCAGTACTTC. Its protein is CASSYGGRPYEQYF.

The chain carries TRBV12-3 or TRBV12-4 and TRBJ1-4; D unresolved. The CDR3 extends over 16 amino acids. The germline V and J ends were trimmed by 3 bases and 5 bases, with 16 bases remaining between them. CDR3 in amino acids: CASSFVPGLRNEKLFF. CDR3 in DNA: TGTGCCAGCAGTTTTGTTCCGGGGTTGCGGAATGAAAAACTGTTTTTT.